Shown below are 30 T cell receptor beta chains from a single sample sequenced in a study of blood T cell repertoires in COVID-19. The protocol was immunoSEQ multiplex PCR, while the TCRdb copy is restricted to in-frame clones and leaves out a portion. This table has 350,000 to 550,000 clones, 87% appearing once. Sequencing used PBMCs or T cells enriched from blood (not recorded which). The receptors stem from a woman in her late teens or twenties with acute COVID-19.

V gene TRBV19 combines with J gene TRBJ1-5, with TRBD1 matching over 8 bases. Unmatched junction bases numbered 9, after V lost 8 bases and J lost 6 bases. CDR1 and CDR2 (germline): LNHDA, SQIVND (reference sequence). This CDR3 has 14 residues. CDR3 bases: TGTGCCAGTGAGGACAGGGAGTTTCGTCAGCCCCAGCATTTT. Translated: CASEDREFRQPQHF.

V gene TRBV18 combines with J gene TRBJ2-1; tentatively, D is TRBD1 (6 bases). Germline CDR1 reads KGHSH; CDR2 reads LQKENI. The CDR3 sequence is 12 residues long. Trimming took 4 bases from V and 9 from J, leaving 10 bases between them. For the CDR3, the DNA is TGTGCCAGCTCACTAACAGGGCTTGAGCAGTTCTTC. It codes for CASSLTGLEQFF.

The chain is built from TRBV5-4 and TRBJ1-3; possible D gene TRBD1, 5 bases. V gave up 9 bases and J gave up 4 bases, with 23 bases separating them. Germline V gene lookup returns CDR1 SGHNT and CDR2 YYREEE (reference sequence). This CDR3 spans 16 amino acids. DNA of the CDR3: TGTGCCACCACATCCGGGACTCCCGTTTCGGGAAACACCATATATTTT. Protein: CATTSGTPVSGNTIYF.

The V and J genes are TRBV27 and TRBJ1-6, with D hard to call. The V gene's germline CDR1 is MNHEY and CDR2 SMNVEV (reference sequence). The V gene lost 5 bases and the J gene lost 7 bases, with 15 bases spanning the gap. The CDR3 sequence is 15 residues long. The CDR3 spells CASSPTWGANSPLHF. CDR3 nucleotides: TGTGCCAGCAGTCCGACCTGGGGAGCGAATTCACCCCTCCACTTT.

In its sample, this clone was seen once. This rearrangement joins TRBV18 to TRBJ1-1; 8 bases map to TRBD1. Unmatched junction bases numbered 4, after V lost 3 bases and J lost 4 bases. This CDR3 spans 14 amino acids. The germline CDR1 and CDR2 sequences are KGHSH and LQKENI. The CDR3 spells CASSPQTGGTEAFF. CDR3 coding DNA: TGTGCCAGCTCACCGCAAACAGGGGGCACTGAAGCTTTCTTT.

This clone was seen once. The CDR3 protein is CASRGQGAVEQFF. CDR3 bases: TGTGCCAGCAGGGGACAGGGGGCTGTAGAGCAGTTCTTC. J is TRBJ2-1 and V is TRBV28; 12 bases match TRBD1. Trimming cost V 6 bases and J 10 bases; bases outside gene matches: 4. The germline V gene has CDR1 MDHEN and CDR2 SYDVKM. The CDR3 extends over 13 amino acids.

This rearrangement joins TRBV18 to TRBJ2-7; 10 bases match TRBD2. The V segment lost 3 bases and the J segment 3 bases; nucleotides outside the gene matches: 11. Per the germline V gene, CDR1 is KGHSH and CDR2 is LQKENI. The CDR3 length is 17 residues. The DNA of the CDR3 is TGTGCCAGCTCACCTTATCCCCTAGCGGGAGCTCTCTACGAGCAGTACTTC. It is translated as CASSPYPLAGALYEQYF. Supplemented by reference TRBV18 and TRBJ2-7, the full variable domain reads NAGVMQNPRHLVRRRGQEARLRCSPMKGHSHVYWYRQLPEEGLKFMVYLQKENIIDESGMPKERFSAEFPKEGPSILRIQQVVRGDSAAYFCASSPYPLAGALYEQYFGPGTRLTVT.

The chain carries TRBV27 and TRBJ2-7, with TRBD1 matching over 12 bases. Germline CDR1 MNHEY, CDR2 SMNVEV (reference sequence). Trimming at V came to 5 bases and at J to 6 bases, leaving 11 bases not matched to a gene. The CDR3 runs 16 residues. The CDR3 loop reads CASSALSGQGAVEQYF. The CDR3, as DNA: TGTGCCAGCAGTGCCCTTTCGGGACAGGGGGCGGTCGAGCAGTACTTC.

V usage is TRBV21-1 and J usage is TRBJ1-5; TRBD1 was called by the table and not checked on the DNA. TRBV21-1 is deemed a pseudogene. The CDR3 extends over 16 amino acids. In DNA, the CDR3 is TGTGCCAGCAGCAACCCGTCCTCGACAGGAGGTCAGCCCCAGCATTTT. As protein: CASSNPSSTGGQPQHF.

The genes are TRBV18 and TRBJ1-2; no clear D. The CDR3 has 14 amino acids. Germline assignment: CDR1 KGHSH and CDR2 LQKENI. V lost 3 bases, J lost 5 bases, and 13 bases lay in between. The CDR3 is CASSPSQDSYGYTF. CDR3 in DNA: TGTGCCAGCTCACCGTCTCAGGATTCGTATGGCTACACCTTC.

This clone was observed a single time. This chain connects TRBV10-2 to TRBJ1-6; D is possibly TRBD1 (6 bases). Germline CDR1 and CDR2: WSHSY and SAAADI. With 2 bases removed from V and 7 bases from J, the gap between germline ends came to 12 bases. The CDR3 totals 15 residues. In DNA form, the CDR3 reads TGCGCCAGCAGTGAGGGATACAGGGACAATTCACCCCTCCACTTT. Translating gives CASSEGYRDNSPLHF.

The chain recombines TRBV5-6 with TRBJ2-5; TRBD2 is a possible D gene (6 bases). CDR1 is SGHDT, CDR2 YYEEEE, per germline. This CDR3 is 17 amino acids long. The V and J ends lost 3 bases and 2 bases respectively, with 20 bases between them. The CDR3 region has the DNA TGTGCCAGCAGCTACCCGTCCGGGAGCTGGTTACAAGAGACCCAGTACTTC. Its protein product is CASSYPSGSWLQETQYF.

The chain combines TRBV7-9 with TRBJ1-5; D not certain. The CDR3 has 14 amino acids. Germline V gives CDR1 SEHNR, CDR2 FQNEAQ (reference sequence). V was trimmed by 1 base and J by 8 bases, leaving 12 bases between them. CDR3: CASSLGSVKEPQHF. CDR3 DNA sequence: TGTGCCAGCAGCTTAGGCTCAGTGAAAGAGCCCCAGCATTTT.

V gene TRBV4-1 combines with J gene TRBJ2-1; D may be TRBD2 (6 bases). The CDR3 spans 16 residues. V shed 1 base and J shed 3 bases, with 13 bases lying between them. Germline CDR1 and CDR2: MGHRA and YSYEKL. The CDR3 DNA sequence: TGCGCCAGCAGCCAAGTCTGGGGGAGGAACTACAATGAGCAGTTCTTC. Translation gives CASSQVWGRNYNEQFF.

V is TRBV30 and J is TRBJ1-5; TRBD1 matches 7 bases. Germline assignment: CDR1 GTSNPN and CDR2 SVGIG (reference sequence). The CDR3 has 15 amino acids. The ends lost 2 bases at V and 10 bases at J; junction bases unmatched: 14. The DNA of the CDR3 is TGTGCCTGGAGTTTTCCCGACAGGGCGCGTGGTCCCCAGCATTTT. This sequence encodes CAWSFPDRARGPQHF. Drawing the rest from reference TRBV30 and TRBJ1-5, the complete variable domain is SQTIHQWPATLVQPVGSPLSLECTVEGTSNPNLYWYRQAAGRGLQLLFYSVGIGQISSEVPQNLSASRPQDRQFILSSKKLLLSDSGFYLCAWSFPDRARGPQHFGDGTRLSIL.

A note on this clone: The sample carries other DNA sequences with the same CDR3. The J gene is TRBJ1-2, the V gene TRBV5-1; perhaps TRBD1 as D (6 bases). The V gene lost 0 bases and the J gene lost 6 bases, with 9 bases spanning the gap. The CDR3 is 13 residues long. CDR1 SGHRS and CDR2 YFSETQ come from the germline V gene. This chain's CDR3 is CASSLGAGDGYTF. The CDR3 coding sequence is TGCGCCAGCAGCTTGGGGGCAGGGGATGGCTACACCTTC.

For the CDR3, the DNA is TGCGCCAGCAGCTTTACCGGGACAGGGGGAGATACGCAGTATTTT. This codes for CASSFTGTGGDTQYF. The rearrangement links TRBV5-1 to TRBJ2-3; 11 positions match TRBD1. Looked up from germline, CDR1 is SGHRS and CDR2 is YFSETQ. V shed 2 bases and J 5 bases; nucleotides not matched to a gene: 4. The CDR3 is made up of 15 amino acids.

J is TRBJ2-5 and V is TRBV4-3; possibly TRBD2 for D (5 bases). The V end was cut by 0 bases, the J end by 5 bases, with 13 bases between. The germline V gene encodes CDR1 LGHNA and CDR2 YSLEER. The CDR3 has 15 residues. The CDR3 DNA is TGCGCCAGCAGCCAAGAGAGACTAAAAGGGGAGACCCAGTACTTC. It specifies CASSQERLKGETQYF.

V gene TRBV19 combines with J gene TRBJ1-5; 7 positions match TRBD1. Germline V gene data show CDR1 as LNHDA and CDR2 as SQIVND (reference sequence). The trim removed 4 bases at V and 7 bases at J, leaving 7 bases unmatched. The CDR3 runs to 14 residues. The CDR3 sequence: CASSKGQALQPQHF. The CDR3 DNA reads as TGTGCCAGTAGTAAAGGACAGGCCTTGCAGCCCCAGCATTTT.

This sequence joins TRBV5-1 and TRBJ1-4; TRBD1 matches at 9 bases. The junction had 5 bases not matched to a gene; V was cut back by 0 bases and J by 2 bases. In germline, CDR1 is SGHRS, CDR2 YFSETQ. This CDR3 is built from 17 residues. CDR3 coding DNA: TGCGCCAGCAGCTTGGTCCGCGGACAGGGGACTAATGAAAAACTGTTTTTT. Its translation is CASSLVRGQGTNEKLFF.

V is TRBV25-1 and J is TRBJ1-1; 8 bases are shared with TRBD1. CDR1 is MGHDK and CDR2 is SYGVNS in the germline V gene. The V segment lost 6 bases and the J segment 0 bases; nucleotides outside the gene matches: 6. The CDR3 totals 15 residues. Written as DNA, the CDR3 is TGTGCCAGCAGGGAGACAGGGGTCATGAACACTGAAGCTTTCTTT. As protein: CASRETGVMNTEAFF.

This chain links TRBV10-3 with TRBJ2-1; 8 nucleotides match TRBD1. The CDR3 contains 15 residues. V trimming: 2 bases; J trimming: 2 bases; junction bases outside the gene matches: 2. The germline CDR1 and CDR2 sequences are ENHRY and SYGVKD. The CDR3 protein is CAISEGQGPYNEQFF. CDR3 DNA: TGTGCCATCAGTGAGGGACAGGGCCCCTACAATGAGCAGTTCTTC.

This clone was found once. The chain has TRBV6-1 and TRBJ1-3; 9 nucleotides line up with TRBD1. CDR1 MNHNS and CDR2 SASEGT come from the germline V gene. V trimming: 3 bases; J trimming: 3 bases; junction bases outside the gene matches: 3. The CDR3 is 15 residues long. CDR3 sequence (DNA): TGTGCCAGCAGTGAGGGGACAGGGTTTGGAAACACCATATATTTT. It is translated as CASSEGTGFGNTIYF.

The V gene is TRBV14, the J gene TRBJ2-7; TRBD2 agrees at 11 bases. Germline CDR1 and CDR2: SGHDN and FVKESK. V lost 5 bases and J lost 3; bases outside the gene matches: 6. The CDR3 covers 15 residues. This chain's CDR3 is CASSLTGLADYEQYF. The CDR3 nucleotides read TGTGCCAGCAGCTTAACGGGACTAGCGGACTACGAGCAGTACTTC. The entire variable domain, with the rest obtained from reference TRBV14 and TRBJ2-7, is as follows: EAGVTQFPSHSVIEKGQTVTLRCDPISGHDNLYWYRRVMGKEIKFLLHFVKESKQDESGMPNNRFLAERTGGTYSTLKVQPAELEDSGVYFCASSLTGLADYEQYFGPGTRLTVT.

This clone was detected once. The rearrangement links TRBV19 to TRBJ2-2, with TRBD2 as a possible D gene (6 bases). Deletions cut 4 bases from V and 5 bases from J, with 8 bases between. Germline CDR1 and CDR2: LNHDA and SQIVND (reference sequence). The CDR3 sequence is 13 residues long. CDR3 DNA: TGTGCCAGTAGTACGACTAGAACCGGGGAGCTGTTTTTT. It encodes CASSTTRTGELFF.

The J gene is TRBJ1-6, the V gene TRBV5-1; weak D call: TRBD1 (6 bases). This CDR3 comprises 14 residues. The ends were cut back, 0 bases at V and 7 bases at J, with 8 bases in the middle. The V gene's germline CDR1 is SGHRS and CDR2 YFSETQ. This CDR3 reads CASSLEGTNSPLHF. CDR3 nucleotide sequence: TGCGCCAGCAGCTTGGAGGGGACAAATTCACCCCTCCACTTT.

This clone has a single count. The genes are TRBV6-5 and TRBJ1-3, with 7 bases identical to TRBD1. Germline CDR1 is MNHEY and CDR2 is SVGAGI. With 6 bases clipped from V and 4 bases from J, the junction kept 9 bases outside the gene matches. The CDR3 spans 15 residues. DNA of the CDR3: TGTGCCAGCAGGAGGGAGACAGGGTACGGAAACACCATATATTTT. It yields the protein CASRRETGYGNTIYF.

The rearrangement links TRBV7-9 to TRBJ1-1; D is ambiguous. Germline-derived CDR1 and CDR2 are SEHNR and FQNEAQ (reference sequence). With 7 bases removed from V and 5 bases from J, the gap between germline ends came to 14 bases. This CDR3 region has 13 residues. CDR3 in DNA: TGTGCCAGCAATAGAGGGTCCCAGACTGAAGCTTTCTTT. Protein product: CASNRGSQTEAFF.

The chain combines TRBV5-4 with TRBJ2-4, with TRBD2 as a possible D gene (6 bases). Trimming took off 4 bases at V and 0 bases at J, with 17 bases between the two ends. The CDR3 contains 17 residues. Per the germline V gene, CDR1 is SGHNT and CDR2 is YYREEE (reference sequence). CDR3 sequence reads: CASSPRDFKAAKNIQYF. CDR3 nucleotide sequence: TGTGCCAGCAGCCCACGGGACTTCAAGGCAGCCAAAAACATTCAGTACTTC. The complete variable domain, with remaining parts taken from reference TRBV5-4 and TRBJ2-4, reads ETGVTQSPTHLIKTRGQQVTLRCSSQSGHNTVSWYQQALGQGPQFIFQYYREEENGRGNFPPRFSGLQFPNYSSELNVNALELDDSALYLCASSPRDFKAAKNIQYFGAGTRLSVL.

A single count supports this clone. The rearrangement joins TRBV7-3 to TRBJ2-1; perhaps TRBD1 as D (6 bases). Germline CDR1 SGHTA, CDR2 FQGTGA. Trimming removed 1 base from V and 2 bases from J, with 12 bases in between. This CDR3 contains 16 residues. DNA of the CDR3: TGTGCCAGCAGCTTAAGTCGCCAGGGGACCTACAATGAGCAGTTCTTC. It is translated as CASSLSRQGTYNEQFF.